This TCR beta chain was recovered during a study of blood T cells in healthy people across ages. Across the whole study: About one barcoded beta molecule per two T cells came from capture by template switching.

The CDR3 covers 15 residues. Germline V gene lookup returns CDR1 DFQATT and CDR2 SNEGSKA (reference sequence). Trimming cost V 1 base and J 0 bases, with 11 bases left between them. Total RNA extraction produced at least 5 micrograms (per sample) for the study. PCR was performed a second time for about 7 to 11 cycles using a sample-barcoded 5' primer and a J-beta primer mix. Each CDR3 protein gets one entry after TCRdb re-called the 5' RACE reads with MiXCR. The sample consists of 1.5 million to 2 million distinct CDR3 sequences, approximately 50% of them appearing once. Material for sequencing was blood. The genes are TRBV20-1 and TRBJ2-3, with a possible D match to TRBD1 (6 bases). This clonotype was obtained from a woman between 35 and 50 years old in good health. The CDR3 protein is CSARGAGVSTDTQYF. CDR3 bases: TGCAGTGCTAGAGGGGCAGGGGTCAGCACAGATACGCAGTATTTT.